A single sample gave rise to the 17 T cell receptor beta chains below, sequenced in a study of molecular identifiers for immune sequencing clone quantification (dated by TCRdb to the late 2010s). The library was generated by PCR. TCRdb shows the sequencer as Illumina HiSeq 4000. The public reads were run again by TCRdb, first through fastp at Q25 and then through MiXCR, and only productive beta chains were kept. Rows matching on CDR3 protein sequence are summarized as one entry with the most common DNA and genes. The sample table lists about 640,000 distinct CDR3 sequences, 15% to 20% of them with a count of one. 0.7% to 1% of the sample belongs to the ten largest clones. The sequenced sample was naive CD8+ T cells from blood, with Jurkat cell RNA spiked in. In light of the paper, this sample's cell subset or site label describes: FACS-sorted CD8+CD4-CCR7+CD45RA+ naive T cells. These receptors were taken from a human donor in good health. Some libraries in this study had Jurkat cell RNA spiked in.

The chain combines TRBV5-6 with TRBJ1-1; the D is unclear. CDR3 size: 12 residues. Trimming removed 6 bases from V and 5 bases from J, with 11 bases in between. Germline lookup yields CDR1 SGHDT and CDR2 YYEEEE. The CDR3 sequence: CASNFSSTEAFF. CDR3 coding DNA: TGTGCCAGCAACTTCAGTTCAACTGAAGCTTTCTTT.

This clonotype was seen at least ten times. The chain recombines TRBV6-6 with TRBJ2-3; D gene uncertain. The CDR3 totals 15 residues. Trimming removed 4 bases at V and 2 bases at J, with 13 bases between. Germline V gene lookup returns CDR1 MNHNY and CDR2 SVGAGI (reference sequence). The CDR3 sequence is CASSWFVADTDTQYF. The CDR3, as DNA: TGTGCCAGCAGTTGGTTCGTGGCAGACACAGATACGCAGTATTTT.

For this clonotype: The germline gene is not matched at one end of the junction; a read error may be the cause. The rearrangement joins TRBV6-5 to TRBJ2-2, with a tentative D call TRBD2 (5 bases). CDR3 length: 11 amino acids. Germline CDR1 reads MNHEY; CDR2 reads SVGAGI. CDR3 sequence (DNA): TGTGCCAGCAGTGCCATCGGGGAGCTGGTTTTT. Translated, it gives CASSAIGELVF.

The chain has TRBV6-4 and TRBJ2-7; D gene uncertain. The ends were cut back, 2 bases at V and 2 bases at J, with 7 bases in the middle. The CDR3 has 13 amino acids. The germline gives CDR1 MRHNA, CDR2 SNTAGT. The CDR3 DNA follows: TGTGCCAGCAGTGACGCGGAGACCTACGAGCAGTACTTC. This translates into CASSDAETYEQYF.

The V and J genes are TRBV12-3 or TRBV12-4 and TRBJ2-2; no clear D. V was clipped by 0 bases and J by 6 bases, with 8 bases between them. This CDR3 has 14 residues. In DNA, the CDR3 is TGTGCCAGCAGTTTAGCGGTGTCACCCGGGGAGCTGTTTTTT. It specifies CASSLAVSPGELFF.

Concerning this clonotype itself: This could be a read error, since a much larger clone is one nucleotide away. The V call is TRBV20-1, the J call TRBJ2-5; 10 positions agree with TRBD1. The length of the CDR3 is 15 residues. Germline CDR1 is DFQATT and CDR2 is SNEGSKA (reference sequence). This chain's CDR3 is CSARPGTGVQEAQYF. The CDR3 DNA reads as TGCAGTGCTAGACCCGGGACAGGGGTTCAAGAGGCCCAGTACTTC.

This clonotype was counted a single time. Germline and junction disagree at one end, which may indicate a read error. The V and J genes are TRBV10-3 and TRBJ2-3; TRBD1 might be the D (6 bases). The CDR3 sequence is 14 residues long. The V gene's germline CDR1 is ENHRY and CDR2 SYGVKD. CDR3 bases: TGTGCCATCAGTGAGTCGGCAGAGGGGGATACGCAGTGTTTT. Protein sequence: CAISESAEGDTQCF.

This clonotype was observed a few times. V and J are TRBV19 and TRBJ2-3; no clear D gene. The germline CDR1 and CDR2 sequences are LNHDA and SQIVND (reference sequence). This CDR3 contains 15 residues. Trimming took off 5 bases at V and 0 bases at J, with 12 bases between the two ends. This CDR3 reads CASSDHVGSTDTQYF. The CDR3 nucleotides read TGTGCCAGTAGTGATCACGTGGGTAGCACAGATACGCAGTATTTT.

This clonotype was seen at least ten times. The chain links TRBV29-1 to TRBJ1-4, with D tentatively TRBD1 (5 bases). The CDR3 covers 15 residues. V gave up 5 bases and J gave up 0 bases, with 13 bases separating them. Looked up from germline, CDR1 is SQVTM and CDR2 is ANQGSEA. The CDR3 is CSVSDRFATNEKLFF. CDR3 in DNA: TGCAGCGTTAGCGACAGATTCGCAACTAATGAAAAACTGTTTTTT.

This clonotype was recorded at least ten times. The rearrangement joins TRBV4-2 to TRBJ2-7; tentatively, D is TRBD2 (6 bases). The ends were cut back, 0 bases at V and 2 bases at J, with 20 bases in the middle. Germline V lookup: CDR1 LGHNA, CDR2 YNFKEQ. The CDR3 loop spans 18 amino acids. The CDR3 DNA reads as TGTGCCAGCAGCCAAGATGAATTCGGCGGGAACACCGCCTACGAGCAGTACTTC. Translating gives CASSQDEFGGNTAYEQYF.

Remarks on this clonotype: This clone may be a read error of a much larger clone one base away. This sequence joins TRBV7-9 and TRBJ1-4, with D possibly being TRBD1 (6 bases). Germline CDR1 reads SEHNR; CDR2 reads FQNEAQ (reference sequence). This CDR3 spans 14 amino acids. The CDR3 DNA sequence: TGTGCCAGCAGCGGGGGCGTAGATGGGGAAAAACTGTCTTTT. Its translation is CASSGGVDGEKLSF. Full variable domain (rest looked up from reference TRBV7-9 and TRBJ1-4): DTGVSQNPRHKITKRGQNVTFRCDPISEHNRLYWYRQTLGQGPEFLTYFQNEAQLEKSRLLSDRFSAERPKGSFSTLEIQRTEQGDSAMYLCASSGGVDGEKLSFGSGTQLSVL.

The chain couples TRBV7-6 to TRBJ2-5, with 10 bases matching TRBD2. The CDR3 spans 17 residues. Germline V gene lookup returns CDR1 SGHVS and CDR2 FNYEAQ. After removal of 1 base from V and 2 bases from J, the junction contained 7 bases not matched to a gene. The CDR3 sequence is CASSLVLAGGPQETQYF. The CDR3 DNA reads as TGTGCCAGCAGCTTAGTTTTAGCGGGAGGCCCTCAAGAGACCCAGTACTTC.

In its sample, this clonotype was seen many times. The rearrangement joins TRBV5-6 to TRBJ2-2, with 9 bases that match TRBD2. The CDR3 is made up of 17 amino acids. V dropped 2 bases and J dropped 6; count of bases not matched to a gene: 11. Per the germline V gene, CDR1 is SGHDT and CDR2 is YYEEEE. CDR3 loop: CASSFFASGTSAGELFF. CDR3 sequence (DNA): TGTGCCAGCAGCTTTTTTGCTAGCGGGACCAGCGCCGGGGAGCTGTTTTTT.

This clonotype has at least ten counts. The chain couples TRBV7-2 to TRBJ1-5; the D is unclear. Germline-derived CDR1 and CDR2 are SGHTA and FQGNSA. V lost 2 bases and J lost 3, with 14 bases in between. CDR3 length equals 16 residues. The CDR3 DNA follows: TGTGCCAGCAGCTTATCCATCATCGGGAACAATCAGCCCCAGCATTTT. Translated: CASSLSIIGNNQPQHF.

The V call is TRBV12-3 or TRBV12-4, the J call TRBJ1-1; D unclear. V lost 6 bases and J 5 bases, leaving 4 bases between the germline ends. This CDR3 has 10 residues. CDR3 in amino acids: CASSMTEAFF. The CDR3 coding sequence is TGTGCCAGCAGCATGACTGAAGCTTTCTTT.

Ten or more counts support this clonotype. This chain joins TRBV7-9 and TRBJ2-7; TRBD1 matches at 7 bases. The CDR3 covers 15 residues. V shed 5 bases, J shed 1 base, and the junction held 8 bases outside the gene matches. Per germline, CDR1 SEHNR and CDR2 FQNEAQ (reference sequence). The CDR3 nucleotides read TGTGCCAGCAGCCCACGAGACAGGGAGTCCTACGAGCAGTACTTC. It is translated as CASSPRDRESYEQYF.

In its sample, this clonotype was seen a few times. The chain is built from TRBV11-2 and TRBJ1-1; 8 nucleotides line up with TRBD1. Per germline, CDR1 SGHAT and CDR2 FQNNGV. This CDR3 is built from 14 residues. The V and J ends lost 5 bases and 5 bases, in that order; junction bases with no gene match: 7. Here the CDR3 DNA reads TGTGCCAGCAGCCCTCACAGGGGGAGGACTGAAGCTTTCTTT. This codes for CASSPHRGRTEAFF.